These T cell receptor beta chains were read from a single sample in a study of cytomegalovirus exposure and HLA in healthy donors. Here immunoSEQ multiplex PCR was the method, and the copy in TCRdb shows in-frame clones only, minus some. The sample contains about 150,000 clones, about 8.9% of which appear only once. The sequenced sample was PBMCs. These receptors all stem from a man between 50 and 59 years old in good health and CMV-seronegative. CDR3s include the opening cysteine and the closing phenylalanine or tryptophan. The D gene is left open where the match is weak. Clone size, where shown, is once, few, many, or a class for clones that have expanded.

v_call: TRBV30
d_call: TRBD2
j_call: TRBJ2-7
clone_size: few
cdr3_aa: CAWDLRSGGYEQYF
cdr3_nt: TGTGCCTGGGACCTACGGAGCGGGGGTTACGAGCAGTACTTC

v_call: TRBV19
d_call: .
j_call: TRBJ1-5
clone_size: .
cdr3_aa: CASSGSNQPQHF
cdr3_nt: TGTGCCAGTAGTGGGAGTAATCAGCCCCAGCATTTT

v_call: TRBV7-8
d_call: TRBD2
j_call: TRBJ2-4
clone_size: .
cdr3_aa: CASSLVGLDLAGKNIQYF
cdr3_nt: TGTGCCAGCAGCCTAGTCGGACTAGACCTAGCGGGCAAAAACATTCAGTACTTC

v_call: TRBV6-1
d_call: TRBD2
j_call: TRBJ2-2
clone_size: few
cdr3_aa: CASSVQGLAATGELFF
cdr3_nt: TGTGCCAGCAGTGTCCAGGGACTAGCGGCCACCGGGGAGCTGTTTTTT

v_call: TRBV6-5
d_call: .
j_call: TRBJ2-7
clone_size: .
cdr3_aa: CASSFAGYEQYF
cdr3_nt: TGTGCCAGCAGTTTTGCCGGCTACGAGCAGTACTTC

v_call: TRBV6-1
d_call: .
j_call: TRBJ2-7
clone_size: .
cdr3_aa: CASSGGHPGSYEQYF
cdr3_nt: TGTGCCAGCAGTGGTGGGCATCCAGGGTCCTACGAGCAGTACTTC

v_call: TRBV7-9
d_call: .
j_call: TRBJ2-3
clone_size: .
cdr3_aa: CASSSWTAPYTQYF
cdr3_nt: TGTGCCAGCAGCTCCTGGACAGCTCCCTATACGCAGTATTTT

v_call: TRBV5-4
d_call: TRBD1
j_call: TRBJ2-7
clone_size: few
cdr3_aa: CASRLDRAGQQYF
cdr3_nt: TGTGCCAGCAGACTTGACAGGGCTGGGCAGCAGTACTTC

v_call: TRBV27
d_call: .
j_call: TRBJ2-1
clone_size: .
cdr3_aa: CASSLAGAYNEQFF
cdr3_nt: TGTGCCAGCAGTTTAGCTGGAGCATACAATGAGCAGTTCTTC

v_call: TRBV6-1
d_call: TRBD2
j_call: TRBJ2-2
clone_size: .
cdr3_aa: CASSEGLAGVGGELFF
cdr3_nt: TGTGCCAGCAGTGAAGGTCTAGCGGGAGTTGGCGGGGAGCTGTTTTTT

v_call: TRBV19
d_call: TRBD2
j_call: TRBJ2-2
clone_size: .
cdr3_aa: CASSMRKAGDTGELFF
cdr3_nt: TGTGCCAGTAGTATGAGAAAAGCGGGAGACACCGGGGAGCTGTTTTTT

v_call: TRBV9
d_call: .
j_call: TRBJ2-3
clone_size: few
cdr3_aa: CASSVEGAGGTDTQYF
cdr3_nt: TGTGCCAGCAGCGTGGAGGGGGCTGGAGGCACAGATACGCAGTATTTT

v_call: TRBV30
d_call: TRBD1
j_call: TRBJ1-1
clone_size: few
cdr3_aa: CAFDRGAEAFF
cdr3_nt: TGTGCCTTCGACAGGGGGGCTGAAGCTTTCTTT

v_call: TRBV30
d_call: .
j_call: TRBJ2-6
clone_size: .
cdr3_aa: CAWAKPRQTVGANVLTF
cdr3_nt: TGCGCCTGGGCGAAACCCCGACAGACTGTCGGGGCCAACGTCCTGACTTTC

v_call: TRBV5-1
d_call: .
j_call: TRBJ1-4
clone_size: few
cdr3_aa: CASSLDVGADGSEKLFF
cdr3_nt: TGCGCCAGCAGCTTGGATGTGGGGGCAGATGGGAGTGAAAAACTGTTTTTT

v_call: TRBV29-1
d_call: .
j_call: TRBJ2-5
clone_size: few
cdr3_aa: CSVEDREEGETQYF
cdr3_nt: TGCAGCGTTGAAGACAGGGAGGAGGGAGAGACCCAGTACTTC

v_call: TRBV18
d_call: TRBD1
j_call: TRBJ2-7
clone_size: few
cdr3_aa: CASSPRTGGTYEQYF
cdr3_nt: TGTGCCAGCTCACCCCGGACAGGGGGTACCTACGAGCAGTACTTC

v_call: TRBV7-9
d_call: TRBD2
j_call: TRBJ2-1
clone_size: few
cdr3_aa: CASSPSGSSYNEQFF
cdr3_nt: TGTGCCAGCAGCCCTAGCGGGAGCTCCTACAATGAGCAGTTCTTC

v_call: TRBV9
d_call: TRBD2
j_call: TRBJ2-2
clone_size: few
cdr3_aa: CASSVTTSGRGSGELFF
cdr3_nt: TGTGCCAGCAGCGTAACGACTAGCGGGAGAGGATCCGGGGAGCTGTTTTTT

v_call: TRBV4-1
d_call: .
j_call: TRBJ2-7
clone_size: few
cdr3_aa: CASSQDIAAIYEQYF
cdr3_nt: TGCGCCAGCAGCCAAGATATAGCGGCCATTTACGAGCAGTACTTC

v_call: TRBV6-1
d_call: TRBD1
j_call: TRBJ1-5
clone_size: few
cdr3_aa: CASSEASRGRKQPQHF
cdr3_nt: TGTGCCAGCAGTGAAGCGAGCAGGGGGCGCAAACAGCCCCAGCATTTT

v_call: TRBV4-2
d_call: .
j_call: TRBJ2-3
clone_size: .
cdr3_aa: CASSQVRAGSGTDTQYF
cdr3_nt: TGTGCCAGCAGCCAAGTTAGAGCAGGATCGGGGACAGATACGCAGTATTTT

v_call: TRBV2
d_call: TRBD2
j_call: TRBJ2-1
clone_size: few
cdr3_aa: CASSYGLAGEYNEQFF
cdr3_nt: TGTGCCAGCAGCTATGGACTAGCGGGAGAGTACAATGAGCAGTTCTTC

v_call: TRBV11-2
d_call: .
j_call: TRBJ2-1
clone_size: few
cdr3_aa: CASSLVRGRGNEQFF
cdr3_nt: TGTGCCAGCAGCTTAGTTCGAGGGCGCGGCAATGAGCAGTTCTTC

v_call: TRBV28
d_call: TRBD2
j_call: TRBJ2-3
clone_size: .
cdr3_aa: CASSSGGESTDTQYF
cdr3_nt: TGTGCCAGCAGTAGCGGGGGGGAGAGCACAGATACGCAGTATTTT

v_call: TRBV5-1
d_call: TRBD1
j_call: TRBJ1-4
clone_size: .
cdr3_aa: CASSPQTGGNEKLFF
cdr3_nt: TGCGCCAGCAGCCCTCAGACAGGGGGGAATGAAAAACTGTTTTTT

v_call: TRBV28
d_call: .
j_call: TRBJ1-3
clone_size: .
cdr3_aa: CASSRGNTIYF
cdr3_nt: TGTGCCAGCAGTCGGGGAAACACCATATATTTT

v_call: TRBV11-2
d_call: .
j_call: TRBJ1-1
clone_size: .
cdr3_aa: CASSLFGGGNTEAFF
cdr3_nt: TGTGCCAGCAGCTTATTTGGGGGAGGGAACACTGAAGCTTTCTTT

v_call: TRBV5-1
d_call: .
j_call: TRBJ2-2
clone_size: few
cdr3_aa: CASSGGSNTGELFF
cdr3_nt: TGCGCCAGCAGCGGAGGATCGAACACCGGGGAGCTGTTTTTT

v_call: TRBV9
d_call: TRBD1
j_call: TRBJ2-3
clone_size: .
cdr3_aa: CASGTDPTDTQYF
cdr3_nt: TGTGCCAGCGGGACAGACCCCACAGATACGCAGTATTTT

v_call: TRBV28
d_call: .
j_call: TRBJ2-1
clone_size: few
cdr3_aa: CASSLTSPDNEQFF
cdr3_nt: TGTGCCAGCAGTTTAACTAGCCCTGACAATGAGCAGTTCTTC

v_call: TRBV28
d_call: .
j_call: TRBJ1-6
clone_size: .
cdr3_aa: CASSFQWGQGNSPLHF
cdr3_nt: TGTGCCAGCAGTTTCCAGTGGGGGCAGGGAAATTCACCCCTCCACTTT

v_call: TRBV5-1
d_call: .
j_call: TRBJ1-4
clone_size: .
cdr3_aa: CASSPSGGSNEKLFF
cdr3_nt: TGCGCCAGCAGCCCATCGGGGGGGTCTAATGAAAAACTGTTTTTT

v_call: TRBV5-1
d_call: TRBD1
j_call: TRBJ2-2
clone_size: .
cdr3_aa: CASSLGGTGHTGELFF
cdr3_nt: TGCGCCAGCAGCTTGGGGGGGACAGGCCACACCGGGGAGCTGTTTTTT

v_call: TRBV11-2
d_call: .
j_call: TRBJ2-3
clone_size: few
cdr3_aa: CASSLGRVADTQYF
cdr3_nt: TGTGCCAGCAGCTTAGGCCGGGTTGCAGATACGCAGTATTTT

v_call: TRBV5-1
d_call: .
j_call: TRBJ2-5
clone_size: few
cdr3_aa: CASSPEVVETQYF
cdr3_nt: TGCGCCAGCAGTCCCGAGGTGGTGGAGACCCAGTACTTC

v_call: TRBV2
d_call: .
j_call: TRBJ1-1
clone_size: few
cdr3_aa: CASSREGNTEAFF
cdr3_nt: TGTGCCAGCAGTAGGGAGGGGAACACTGAAGCTTTCTTT

v_call: TRBV6-6
d_call: .
j_call: TRBJ2-3
clone_size: many
cdr3_aa: CASSYLAEPTDTQYF
cdr3_nt: TGTGCCAGCAGTTATCTGGCGGAACCCACAGATACGCAGTATTTT

v_call: TRBV7-8
d_call: .
j_call: TRBJ1-6
clone_size: few
cdr3_aa: CASSSTVNSPLHF
cdr3_nt: TGTGCCAGCAGCTCGACAGTTAATTCACCCCTCCACTTT

v_call: TRBV6-5
d_call: .
j_call: TRBJ1-3
clone_size: few
cdr3_aa: CASSYTVGSSGDTIYF
cdr3_nt: TGTGCCAGCAGTTACACCGTAGGAAGCTCTGGAGACACCATATATTTT

v_call: TRBV5-5
d_call: TRBD1
j_call: TRBJ2-7
clone_size: .
cdr3_aa: CASSLDPDRTSYEQYF
cdr3_nt: TGTGCCAGCAGCTTGGACCCGGACAGGACTTCCTACGAGCAGTACTTC

v_call: TRBV6-1
d_call: TRBD1
j_call: TRBJ1-3
clone_size: .
cdr3_aa: CASSEARTGGNTIYF
cdr3_nt: TGTGCCAGCAGTGAAGCCCGGACAGGGGGAAACACCATATATTTT

v_call: TRBV9
d_call: .
j_call: TRBJ2-2
clone_size: .
cdr3_aa: CASSVGGPGELFF
cdr3_nt: TGTGCCAGCAGCGTAGGGGGGCCTGGGGAGCTGTTTTTT

v_call: TRBV30
d_call: .
j_call: TRBJ2-7
clone_size: few
cdr3_aa: CAWRRGIGFSYEQYF
cdr3_nt: TGTGCCTGGAGGAGAGGGATCGGGTTTTCCTACGAGCAGTACTTC

v_call: TRBV18
d_call: .
j_call: TRBJ2-1
clone_size: few
cdr3_aa: CASSREQYNEQFF
cdr3_nt: TGTGCCAGCTCACGGGAGCAGTACAATGAGCAGTTCTTC

v_call: TRBV9
d_call: TRBD1
j_call: TRBJ1-5
clone_size: .
cdr3_aa: CASSPGQVPNQPQHF
cdr3_nt: TGTGCCAGCAGCCCGGGACAGGTCCCCAATCAGCCCCAGCATTTT

v_call: TRBV5-8
d_call: TRBD1
j_call: TRBJ2-5
clone_size: .
cdr3_aa: CASSRDRDETQYF
cdr3_nt: TGTGCCAGCAGCCGCGACAGGGATGAGACCCAGTACTTC

v_call: TRBV30
d_call: .
j_call: TRBJ1-2
clone_size: few
cdr3_aa: CAWSALWQANGYTF
cdr3_nt: TGTGCCTGGAGTGCCCTTTGGCAGGCGAATGGCTACACCTTC

v_call: TRBV27
d_call: TRBD2
j_call: TRBJ2-3
clone_size: .
cdr3_aa: CASSPPGLAGDTQYF
cdr3_nt: TGTGCCAGCAGTCCACCGGGACTAGCGGGAGATACGCAGTATTTT

v_call: TRBV9
d_call: TRBD1
j_call: TRBJ1-1
clone_size: few
cdr3_aa: CASSLTAGGTEAFF
cdr3_nt: TGTGCCAGCAGCCTAACCGCAGGGGGCACTGAAGCTTTCTTT

v_call: TRBV19
d_call: TRBD1
j_call: TRBJ2-7
clone_size: .
cdr3_aa: CASQRQGGKNEQYF
cdr3_nt: TGTGCCAGTCAGCGACAGGGGGGGAAGAACGAGCAGTACTTC

v_call: TRBV5-6
d_call: TRBD1
j_call: TRBJ2-2
clone_size: .
cdr3_aa: CASSNKGATNTGELFF
cdr3_nt: TGTGCCAGCAGCAATAAGGGGGCTACGAACACCGGGGAGCTGTTTTTT

v_call: TRBV6-1
d_call: TRBD1
j_call: TRBJ2-6
clone_size: .
cdr3_aa: CASRYGTGNGKALTF
cdr3_nt: TGTGCCAGCAGATACGGGACAGGGAATGGCAAGGCCCTGACTTTC